These T cell receptor beta chains were read from a single sample in a study of response to subunit inactivated influenza vaccine. TCRdb called the RT-PCR reads again in MiXCR, with one record for every CDR3 protein. The sample contains 650,000 or so distinct CDR3 sequences, 14% of which appear only once. This sample comprised PBMCs from blood, obtained roughly 2 weeks before vaccination. All receptors come from a man aged 50-59 years who received an inactivated influenza vaccine. Each CDR3 is given with its conserved first and last residue. A D gene is named only where the DNA matches it firmly. Some rows mark clone size as missing; the rest say once, few, many or name a class of expanded clone.

v_call	clone_size	d_call	cdr3_length	j_call	cdr3_aa	cdr3_nt
TRBV4-2	.	TRBD2	15	TRBJ2-7	CASSLTSDPSYEQYF	TGTGCCAGCAGCCTGACTAGCGACCCTTCCTACGAGCAGTACTTC
TRBV20-1	.	.	16	TRBJ2-1	CCARDHGTNSYNEQFF	TGCTGTGCTAGAGATCACGGGACAAATTCCTACAATGAGCAGTTCTTC
TRBV11-2	.	TRBD2	17	TRBJ2-5	CASSLRGGAGLGETQYF	TGTGCCAGCAGCTTACGCGGGGGGGCAGGGTTAGGAGAGACCCAGTACTTC
TRBV12-3/TRBV12-4	many	TRBD2	17	TRBJ2-1	CASSLVLLAGGSNEQFF	TGTGCCAGCAGTCTTGTACTACTAGCGGGGGGTAGCAATGAGCAGTTCTTC
TRBV12-3/TRBV12-4	few	.	15	TRBJ2-4	CASSPDRGRINIQYF	TGTGCCAGCAGCCCGGACCGGGGGCGGATAAACATTCAGTACTTC
TRBV2	few	TRBD1	15	TRBJ2-1	CASNSRDRGIFEQFF	TGTGCCAGCAACTCCCGGGACAGGGGGATCTTTGAGCAGTTCTTC
TRBV6-2/TRBV6-3	many	.	14	TRBJ1-1	CASRRRGVNTEAFF	TGTGCCAGCAGGAGACGAGGGGTGAACACTGAAGCTTTCTTT
TRBV28	many	.	17	TRBJ2-5	CASSLWIGSQRGRTQYF	TGTGCCAGCAGTTTATGGATTGGGAGCCAAAGGGGGAGGACCCAGTACTTC
TRBV10-3	.	.	13	TRBJ2-2	CAISEPTIGELFF	TGTGCCATCAGTGAGCCTACAATCGGGGAGCTGTTTTTT
TRBV28	few	.	16	TRBJ1-4	CASSVGTETTNEKLFF	TGTGCCAGCAGTGTGGGAACAGAGACAACTAATGAAAAACTGTTTTTT
TRBV11-2	.	TRBD2	15	TRBJ2-1	CASSLSGLVYNEQFF	TGTGCCAGCAGCTTATCGGGACTAGTCTACAATGAGCAGTTCTTC
TRBV28	few	.	19	TRBJ2-1	CASSFSARDIGSSYNEQFF	TGTGCCAGCAGTTTCAGTGCCAGGGATATTGGTAGCTCCTACAATGAGCAGTTCTTC
TRBV2	few	.	13	TRBJ2-1	CASSPGAVNEQFF	TGTGCCAGCAGTCCCGGAGCGGTCAATGAGCAGTTCTTC
TRBV20-1	.	.	14	TRBJ2-3	CSAKGGGGTDTQYF	TGCAGTGCTAAAGGAGGAGGGGGGACAGATACGCAGTATTTT
TRBV13	.	TRBD1	18	TRBJ2-2	CASSKPGQGPPNTGELFF	TGTGCCAGCAGCAAACCGGGACAGGGCCCACCGAACACCGGGGAGCTGTTTTTT
TRBV7-2	many	.	13	TRBJ2-2	CASSFRGGGELFF	TGTGCCAGCAGCTTCAGGGGCGGCGGGGAGCTGTTTTTT
TRBV2	.	.	13	TRBJ2-7	CASSEARTSEQYF	TGTGCCAGCAGTGAAGCAAGGACGTCCGAGCAGTACTTC
TRBV6-1	.	.	14	TRBJ2-1	CARSKDYDYNEQFF	TGTGCCAGAAGTAAGGACTACGACTACAATGAGCAGTTCTTC
TRBV6-2/TRBV6-3	.	.	13	TRBJ2-1	CASTIGAYNEQFF	TGTGCCAGCACTATCGGGGCTTACAATGAGCAGTTCTTC
TRBV28	many	.	12	TRBJ2-1	CASGGGYNEQFF	TGTGCCAGCGGTGGCGGATACAATGAGCAGTTCTTC
TRBV6-2/TRBV6-3	.	.	16	TRBJ1-1	CASSYPRRTMNTEAFF	TGTGCCAGCAGTTACCCCCGGAGGACCATGAACACTGAAGCTTTCTTT
TRBV2	.	TRBD2	15	TRBJ2-5	CASSDGLAGDETQYF	TGTGCCAGCAGTGACGGGCTAGCGGGCGATGAGACCCAGTACTTC
TRBV7-9	.	.	13	TRBJ1-5	CASSWGVDQPQHF	TGTGCCAGCAGCTGGGGAGTTGATCAGCCCCAGCATTTT
TRBV7-2	.	.	16	TRBJ2-4	CASSLVGGGVKNIQYF	TGTGCCAGCAGCTTAGTCGGAGGAGGCGTCAAAAACATTCAGTACTTC
TRBV11-2	few	.	20	TRBJ2-6	CASSLSAPGLIDSGANVLTF	TGTGCCAGCAGCCTGTCTGCCCCAGGGTTGATAGACTCTGGGGCCAACGTCCTGACTTTC
TRBV29-1	.	TRBD1	13	TRBJ2-7	CSVGGTGDNEQYF	TGCAGCGTGGGGGGGACAGGGGACAACGAGCAGTACTTC
TRBV12-3/TRBV12-4	many	.	12	TRBJ2-7	CASSPGQFAEYF	TGTGCCAGCAGCCCCGGACAGTTTGCAGAGTACTTC
TRBV27	many	TRBD2	18	TRBJ2-3	CASSLWVMTSGNTDTQYF	TGTGCCAGCAGTTTATGGGTTATGACTAGCGGGAACACAGATACGCAGTATTTT
TRBV20-1	.	.	13	TRBJ1-2	CSASKGKVGGYTF	TGCAGTGCTAGTAAGGGGAAGGTGGGGGGCTACACCTTC
TRBV20-1	many	.	16	TRBJ2-1	CSARDRSRSRYNEQFF	TGCAGTGCTAGAGATCGGTCCCGGTCCCGCTACAATGAGCAGTTCTTC
TRBV19	.	.	15	TRBJ2-5	CASSTRTIRGETQYF	TGTGCCAGTAGTACAAGGACGATCAGGGGCGAGACCCAGTACTTC
TRBV6-2/TRBV6-3	.	.	16	TRBJ1-5	CASSYSSDILRQPQHF	TGTGCCAGCAGTTACTCGTCAGATATTCTACGGCAGCCCCAGCATTTT
TRBV5-1	once	TRBD1	15	TRBJ2-5	CASSGGQGLGETQYF	TGCGCCAGCAGCGGCGGACAGGGATTGGGAGAGACCCAGTACTTC
TRBV5-6	few	.	16	TRBJ1-2	CASSRVDSMKVGGYTF	TGTGCCAGCTCCAGAGTGGACAGTATGAAGGTTGGCGGCTACACCTTC
TRBV18	.	TRBD1	14	TRBJ2-7	CASSPRTGENEQYF	TGTGCCAGCTCACCACGGACAGGGGAGAACGAGCAGTACTTC
TRBV6-2/TRBV6-3	many	.	15	TRBJ2-2	CASSYRLGGTGELFF	TGTGCCAGCAGTTATCGACTTGGTGGGACCGGGGAGCTGTTTTTT
TRBV11-2	.	TRBD2	18	TRBJ2-3	CASSYPGLADYNTDTQYF	TGTGCCAGCAGCTATCCGGGACTAGCGGACTATAACACAGATACGCAGTATTTT
TRBV7-2	.	TRBD2	13	TRBJ2-1	CASSGIAGEEQFF	TGTGCCAGCAGCGGAATAGCGGGGGAAGAGCAGTTCTTC
TRBV5-6	.	TRBD1	15	TRBJ2-2	CASSWDRGLLRELFF	TGTGCCAGCAGCTGGGACAGGGGGCTCTTACGGGAGCTGTTTTTT
TRBV3-1	.	TRBD2	15	TRBJ2-7	CASSQDSSGGREQYF	TGTGCCAGCAGCCAAGATAGTAGCGGGGGGCGAGAGCAGTACTTC
TRBV20-1	few	TRBD2	17	TRBJ2-3	CSARVAGSPSGTDTQYF	TGCAGTGCTAGAGTAGCGGGGAGTCCCTCCGGCACAGATACGCAGTATTTT
TRBV27	once	TRBD1	13	TRBJ1-1	CASSFTRGYEAFF	TGTGCCAGCAGTTTCACCAGGGGGTATGAAGCTTTCTTT
TRBV4-3	.	.	13	TRBJ2-1	CASSHGTPTEQFF	TGCGCCAGCAGCCACGGGACTCCCACCGAGCAGTTCTTC
TRBV25-1	many	.	13	TRBJ2-5	CASSEGSQETQYF	TGTGCCAGCAGTGAAGGCAGCCAAGAGACCCAGTACTTC
TRBV7-8	few	.	12	TRBJ2-1	CASGTLGNEQFF	TGTGCCAGCGGGACCCTGGGCAATGAGCAGTTCTTC